This TCR beta chain derives from a study of T cells in localized non-small cell lung cancer. The CDR3 runs to 14 residues. Germline CDR1 is LNHDA and CDR2 is SQIVND (reference sequence). V was trimmed by 6 bases and J by 6 bases, leaving 18 bases between them. Clones were read by immunoSEQ multiplex PCR, and TCRdb kept only the in-frame ones, dropping some. Of about 33,000 clones in the sample, approximately 91% are singletons; the top ten hold around 6%. The rearrangement links TRBV19 to TRBJ2-7; D gene ambiguous. The material was PBMCs, obtained before any cancer treatment. This TCR came from a man aged 35 to 69 with stage II lung adenocarcinoma. Here the CDR3 reads CASSFAVGPGEQYF. CDR3 nucleotides: TGTGCCAGTAGCTTCGCAGTAGGACCGGGCGAGCAGTACTTC. Drawing the rest from reference TRBV19 and TRBJ2-7, the complete variable domain is DGGITQSPKYLFRKEGQNVTLSCEQNLNHDAMYWYRQDPGQGLRLIYYSQIVNDFQKGDIAEGYSVSREKKESFPLTVTSAQKNPTAFYLCASSFAVGPGEQYFGPGTRLTVT.